The 5 T cell receptor beta chains in this list originate from one sample, sequenced in a study of shared clonotypes between healthy human individuals. TCRdb's table, derived via immunoSEQ multiplex PCR, lists solely in-frame clones and lacks some. The sample includes a few million clones, around 93% of them seen just once. Terminally differentiated effector memory CD45RA+ cells were left out of the naive CD8 fraction, which was CD45RO-negative and positively selected for CCR7. Material: naive CD8+ T cells from PBMCs. These receptors originate from a man aged 18 to 35 in good health. Some clones in this sample may be carry-over from other donors' samples.

With regard to this clone: The sample has other DNA sequences that encode this CDR3 too. The rearrangement uses TRBV27 and TRBJ1-5; the D gene is possibly TRBD1 (6 bases). The CDR3 consists of 14 residues. Trimming removed 5 bases from V and 2 bases from J, with 10 bases in between. The V gene's germline CDR1 is MNHEY and CDR2 SMNVEV (reference sequence). The CDR3 coding sequence is TGTGCCAGCAGTCTCAGACAGGGCAATCAGCCCCAGCATTTT. Translating it yields CASSLRQGNQPQHF.

The chain combines TRBV28 with TRBJ1-6; TRBD1 matches at 8 bases. The CDR3 has 14 residues. V lost 5 bases to trimming and J lost 8 bases; unmatched junction nucleotides: 5. CDR1 is MDHEN and CDR2 is SYDVKM in the germline V gene. CDR3 nucleotide sequence: TGTGCCAGCAGTGTGACAGGGGTGCATTCACCCCTCCACTTT. This codes for CASSVTGVHSPLHF. The whole variable domain, filled in from reference TRBV28 and TRBJ1-6, reads DVKVTQSSRYLVKRTGEKVFLECVQDMDHENMFWYRQDPGLGLRLIYFSYDVKMKEKGDIPEGYSVSREKKERFSLILESASTNQTSMYLCASSVTGVHSPLHFGNGTRLTVT.

The J gene is TRBJ1-2, the V gene TRBV7-9, with D unclear. CDR1 and CDR2 from the germline V gene are SEHNR and FQNEAQ (reference sequence). The V gene lost 5 bases and the J gene lost 4 bases, with 11 bases spanning the gap. The CDR3 is 13 residues long. Here the CDR3 DNA reads TGTGCCAGCAGCCCAACCCCCTTCTATGGCTACACCTTC. Its translation is CASSPTPFYGYTF.

This clone was observed a handful of times. Other DNA sequences of this sample code for an identical CDR3. The chain has TRBV5-6 and TRBJ2-7, with D unresolved. CDR1 and CDR2 (germline): SGHDT, YYEEEE. CDR3 length: 12 amino acids. The V and J ends lost 0 bases and 2 bases respectively, with 3 bases between them. The CDR3 nucleotides are TGTGCCAGCAGCTTGGGGGCCTACGAGCAGTACTTC. This encodes CASSLGAYEQYF.

The chain carries TRBV28 and TRBJ1-4; D call uncertain. Trimming left V 1 base short and J 8 bases short, with 11 bases between. The CDR3 covers 14 residues. Looked up from germline, CDR1 is MDHEN and CDR2 is SYDVKM. CDR3: CASSLSRQEEKLFF. Written as DNA, the CDR3 is TGTGCCAGCAGTTTATCGCGGCAGGAGGAAAAACTGTTTTTT.